A single sample is the source of the 19 T cell receptor beta chains below, sequenced in a study of regulatory T cells in long-lasting Graves disease. The sample's time point: persistent/refractory GD, antithyroid drugs over 5 years with positive TRAb. From PBMCs, RNA was extracted and then used to make the TCR library. The authors built TCR beta libraries using iRepertoire HTBI primers and Arm-PCR of CDR3 regions. TCRdb re-called the multiplex PCR reads through MiXCR, storing one row per CDR3 protein. The table includes a few hundred thousand distinct CDR3 sequences, around 20% detected once. The input for sequencing was peripheral blood mononuclear cells (PBMCs), taken when the disease was refractory, from a patient treated with antithyroid drugs. All receptors derive from a female donor with Graves disease.

This clonotype was observed a handful of times. The chain links TRBV18 to TRBJ2-5; 13 bases fit TRBD2. The CDR3 is made up of 16 amino acids. Germline values: CDR1 KGHSH, CDR2 LQKENI. V trimming: 0 bases; J trimming: 4 bases; junction bases outside the gene matches: 2. The CDR3: CASSPPGLAGRETQYF. Here the CDR3 DNA reads TGTGCCAGCTCACCACCGGGACTAGCGGGACGAGAGACCCAGTACTTC.

The chain is built from TRBV9 and TRBJ2-7; 7 bases are shared with TRBD2. The junction had 8 bases not matched to a gene; V was cut back by 0 bases and J by 5 bases. The CDR3 is 15 amino acids. Germline V gene data show CDR1 as SGDLS and CDR2 as YYNGEE. The CDR3 is CASSVGAGWGNEQYF. CDR3 DNA: TGTGCCAGCAGCGTAGGAGCGGGGTGGGGGAACGAGCAGTACTTC.

V is TRBV6-1 and J is TRBJ2-7; D may be TRBD2 (6 bases). The V and J ends lost 7 bases and 4 bases respectively, with 11 bases between them. CDR3 length equals 12 residues. Germline V gene lookup returns CDR1 MNHNS and CDR2 SASEGT. CDR3 residues: CASTLGTYEQYF. CDR3 nucleotide sequence: TGTGCCAGCACCCTGGGGACTTACGAGCAGTACTTC.

This clonotype was seen at least ten times. The chain uses TRBV19 and TRBJ1-5; a possible D gene is TRBD1 (6 bases). There are 14 residues in the CDR3. Between the trimmed V and J ends, which lost 7 bases and 5 bases, there was a span of 15 bases. Germline-derived CDR1 and CDR2 are LNHDA and SQIVND (reference sequence). CDR3 protein: CASTPDSPYQPQHF. The CDR3 bases are TGTGCCAGTACCCCGGACAGCCCTTATCAGCCCCAGCATTTT.

This clonotype was detected ten times or more. The chain joins TRBV7-2 to TRBJ2-2; 12 bases are a match to TRBD2. Looked up from germline, CDR1 is SGHTA and CDR2 is FQGNSA. The CDR3 sequence is 18 residues long. After removal of 6 bases from V and 3 bases from J, the junction contained 11 bases not matched to a gene. Here the CDR3 DNA reads TGTGCCAGCAGTCGCCACTCTCTAGCGGGAGGGTACACCGGGGAGCTGTTTTTT. As protein: CASSRHSLAGGYTGELFF.

This clonotype was counted at least ten times. This CDR3 is CSVVKGPGETQYF. The CDR3 DNA reads as TGCAGCGTTGTAAAGGGGCCCGGGGAGACCCAGTACTTC. J is TRBJ2-5 and V is TRBV29-1, with D maybe TRBD1 (5 bases). Trimming shortened V by 4 bases and J by 5 bases, and 14 bases separated the two germline ends. The CDR3 sequence is 13 residues long. The germline V gene has CDR1 SQVTM and CDR2 ANQGSEA. Variable domain in full (rest from reference TRBV29-1 and TRBJ2-5): SAVISQKPSRDICQRGTSLTIQCQVDSQVTMMFWYRQQPGQSLTLIATANQGSEATYESGFVIDKFPISRPNLTFSTLTVSNMSPEDSSIYLCSVVKGPGETQYFGPGTRLLVL.

Ten or more counts support this clonotype. This sequence joins TRBV2 and TRBJ2-5; D perhaps matches TRBD2 (5 bases). The germline V gene encodes CDR1 SNHLY and CDR2 FYNNEI. The CDR3 consists of 12 residues. Deletions cut 7 bases from V and 5 bases from J, with 11 bases between. CDR3 nucleotides: TGTGCCAGCACCGTGAGGGTGGAGACCCAGTACTTC. The encoded protein is CASTVRVETQYF.

The chain carries TRBV24-1 and TRBJ1-2; D gene unclear. The CDR3 spans 14 residues. V was clipped by 1 base and J by 4 bases, with 9 bases between them. CDR1 KGHDR and CDR2 SFDVKD come from the germline V gene. The CDR3 DNA follows: TGTGCCACCAGTGATTTTATGATCTTCTATGGCTACACCTTC. Translating gives CATSDFMIFYGYTF.

V usage is TRBV10-2 and J usage is TRBJ1-1, with a tentative D call TRBD1 (6 bases). The CDR3 is 16 amino acids. Trimming cost V 4 bases and J 6 bases, with 21 bases left between them. Germline V gene lookup returns CDR1 WSHSY and CDR2 SAAADI. The CDR3, as DNA: TGCGCCAGCAGTGGGGGGGCGGGGGCCAATGGCCCTGAAGCTTTCTTT. Its translation is CASSGGAGANGPEAFF.

The chain combines TRBV11-2 with TRBJ2-7, with D possibly matching TRBD2 (6 bases). This CDR3 is 15 amino acids long. Per the germline V gene, CDR1 is SGHAT and CDR2 is FQNNGV. The ends were cut back, 0 bases at V and 2 bases at J, with 11 bases in the middle. Here the CDR3 DNA reads TGTGCCAGCAGCTTAGAATCTGCGGGGCCCTACGAGCAGTACTTC. Residues: CASSLESAGPYEQYF.

This clonotype has ten or more counts. The chain recombines TRBV12-3 or TRBV12-4 with TRBJ2-1; D remains ambiguous. The V gene lost 1 base and the J gene lost 3 bases, with 7 bases spanning the gap. The CDR3 is made up of 14 amino acids. The CDR3 loop is CASSLVSFYNEQFF. In DNA form, the CDR3 reads TGTGCCAGCAGTTTAGTCAGTTTCTACAATGAGCAGTTCTTC.

This clonotype came up many times. The V and J genes are TRBV20-1 and TRBJ2-5; 9 nucleotides agree with TRBD2. J gave up 2 bases and V 7 bases, and 8 bases lay outside the gene matches. The CDR3 totals 14 residues. Germline assignment: CDR1 DFQATT and CDR2 SNEGSKA (reference sequence). The CDR3: CSVVSGRSQETQYF. In nucleotides, the CDR3 is TGCAGTGTAGTTAGCGGGAGAAGTCAAGAGACCCAGTACTTC.

This clonotype turned up a few times. The J gene is TRBJ1-2, the V gene TRBV20-1, with D tentatively TRBD1 (6 bases). This CDR3 is built from 16 residues. Germline values: CDR1 DFQATT, CDR2 SNEGSKA (reference sequence). Trimming removed 0 bases from V and 4 bases from J, with 18 bases in between. CDR3 DNA: TGCAGTGCTAGAGATGGTCTATCGGACAGTGGCTATGGCTACACCTTC. Protein sequence: CSARDGLSDSGYGYTF.

In this sample, this clonotype turned up many times. V is TRBV11-2 and J is TRBJ2-7; D possibly uses TRBD1 or TRBD2 (6 bases each). The CDR3 has 14 amino acids. Germline V gene lookup returns CDR1 SGHAT and CDR2 FQNNGV. V was pared by 5 bases and J by 6 bases, with 17 bases between. CDR3 sequence: CASSIRQGGIEQYF. DNA of the CDR3: TGTGCCAGCAGCATCAGACAAGGGGGGATCGAGCAGTACTTC.

V usage is TRBV2 and J usage is TRBJ2-7; D is uncertain. The CDR3 extends over 21 amino acids. Trimming left V 2 bases short and J 3 bases short, with 32 bases between. Germline CDR1 reads SNHLY; CDR2 reads FYNNEI. DNA for the CDR3: TGTGCCAGCAGTGAATGTTTTCGCCTCCCGTGGACCGAACGGAGTAACTACGAGCAGTACTTC. Protein product: CASSECFRLPWTERSNYEQYF. The variable domain in full, completed from reference TRBV2 and TRBJ2-7, reads EPEVTQTPSHQVTQMGQEVILRCVPISNHLYFYWYRQILGQKVEFLVSFYNNEISEKSEIFDDQFSVERPDGSNFTLKIRSTKLEDSAMYFCASSECFRLPWTERSNYEQYFGPGTRLTVT.

This clonotype occurred a few times. This clone may be a read error of a much larger clone one base away. This chain connects TRBV30 to TRBJ1-1; the D gene is possibly TRBD1 (5 bases). CDR3 size: 11 residues. Deletions cut 4 bases from V and 5 bases from J, with 8 bases between. Germline loops: CDR1 GTSNPN, CDR2 SVGIG (reference sequence). CDR3 residues: CAWNRKTEAFF. For the CDR3, the DNA is TGTGCCTGGAACAGGAAAACTGAAGCTTTCTTT.

This clonotype was counted many times. The chain links TRBV12-3 or TRBV12-4 to TRBJ2-2, with D uncertain. The CDR3 loop spans 16 amino acids. V lost 6 bases and J lost 4, with 18 bases in between. As DNA, the CDR3 is TGTGCCAGCAGCCCTCGGCAGGTTACGAGCACCGGGGAGCTGTTTTTT. Amino acids: CASSPRQVTSTGELFF.

Only a few counts were recorded for this clonotype. CDR3 in DNA: TGTGCCAGCAGCAAGACAGGGGAGCTTCCCGGGGAGCTGTTTTTT. As protein: CASSKTGELPGELFF. The chain employs TRBV7-9 and TRBJ2-2; 8 bases line up with TRBD1. Germline assignment: CDR1 SEHNR and CDR2 FQNEAQ (reference sequence). Trimming took 5 bases from V and 6 from J; bases not matched to a gene: 8. CDR3 length: 15 residues.

The chain joins TRBV11-2 to TRBJ2-7, with a possible D match to TRBD2 (6 bases). CDR1 and CDR2 (germline): SGHAT, FQNNGV. The CDR3 totals 18 residues. V shed 3 bases and J shed 5 bases, with 26 bases lying between them. The CDR3 here is CASSFPVLYGGLMNEQYF. The CDR3 DNA follows: TGTGCCAGCAGCTTCCCGGTGTTATACGGGGGACTTATGAACGAGCAGTACTTC.